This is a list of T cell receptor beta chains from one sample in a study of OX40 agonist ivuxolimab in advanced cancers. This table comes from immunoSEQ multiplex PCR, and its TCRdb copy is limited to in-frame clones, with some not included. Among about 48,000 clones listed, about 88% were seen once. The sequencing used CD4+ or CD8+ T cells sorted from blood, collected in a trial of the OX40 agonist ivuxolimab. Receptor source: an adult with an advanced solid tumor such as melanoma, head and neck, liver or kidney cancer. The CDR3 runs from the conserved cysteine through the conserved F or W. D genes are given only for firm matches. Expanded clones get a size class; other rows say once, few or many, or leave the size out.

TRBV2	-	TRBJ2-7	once	CASSEGSQTYSEQYF	TGTGCCAGCAGTGAAGGAAGCCAGACGTACTCCGAGCAGTACTTC
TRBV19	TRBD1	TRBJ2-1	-	CASSIGSRGHGEQFF	TGTGCCAGTAGTATCGGGTCCAGGGGGCACGGTGAGCAGTTCTTC
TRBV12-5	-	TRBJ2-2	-	CASGSGAGELFF	TGTGCTAGTGGTTCAGGGGCCGGGGAGCTGTTTTTT
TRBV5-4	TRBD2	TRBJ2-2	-	CASRGLADNTGELFF	TGTGCCAGCAGGGGACTAGCGGATAACACCGGGGAGCTGTTTTTT
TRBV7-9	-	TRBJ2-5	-	CASKGQNQETQYF	TGTGCCAGCAAAGGGCAAAACCAAGAGACCCAGTACTTC
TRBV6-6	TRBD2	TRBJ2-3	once	CASREGRGGDTQYF	TGTGCCAGCAGGGAAGGGAGGGGCGGAGATACGCAGTATTTT
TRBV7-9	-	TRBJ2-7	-	CASSSGQFYEQYF	TGTGCCAGCAGCTCCGGACAGTTCTACGAGCAGTACTTC
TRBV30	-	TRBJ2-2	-	CAWSRGEVAGELFF	TGTGCCTGGAGCAGGGGGGAGGTAGCCGGGGAGCTGTTTTTT
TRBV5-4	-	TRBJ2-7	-	CASSLGQGAYEQYF	TGTGCCAGCAGCTTGGGGCAGGGAGCCTACGAGCAGTACTTC
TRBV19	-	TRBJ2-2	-	CASRGTGELFF	TGTGCCAGTAGAGGGACAGGGGAGCTGTTTTTT
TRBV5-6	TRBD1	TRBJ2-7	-	CASSPLRNRGLSYEQYF	TGTGCCAGCAGCCCTTTGAGGAACAGGGGCCTTTCCTACGAGCAGTACTTC
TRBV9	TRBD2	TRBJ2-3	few	CASSPNEAGGPFDTQYF	TGTGCCAGCAGCCCCAATGAAGCGGGAGGGCCCTTTGATACGCAGTATTTT
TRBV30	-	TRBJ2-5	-	CAWSAPGLVGVDSETQYF	TGTGCCTGGAGTGCCCCAGGTTTGGTGGGAGTTGATTCAGAGACCCAGTACTTC
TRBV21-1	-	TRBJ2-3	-	CASSRRLASGGPLRTDTQYF	TGTGCCAGCAGCCGTCGACTTGCCAGCGGGGGGCCGTTAAGAACAGATACGCAGTATTTT
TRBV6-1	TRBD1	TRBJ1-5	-	CASRVGTGAIWPQHF	TGTGCCAGCAGGGTAGGGACAGGGGCCATTTGGCCCCAGCATTTT
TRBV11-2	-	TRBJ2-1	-	CASSLYDNEQFF	TGTGCCAGCAGCTTATATGACAATGAGCAGTTCTTC
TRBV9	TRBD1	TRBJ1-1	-	CASSTFPQGVDTEAFF	TGTGCCAGCAGCACCTTCCCACAGGGGGTTGACACTGAAGCTTTCTTT
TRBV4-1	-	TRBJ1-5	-	CASSQDDSNQPQHF	TGCGCCAGCAGCCAAGATGACAGCAATCAGCCCCAGCATTTT
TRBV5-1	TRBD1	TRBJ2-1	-	CASSLVDRAINEQFF	TGCGCCAGCAGCTTGGTGGACAGGGCAATCAATGAGCAGTTCTTC
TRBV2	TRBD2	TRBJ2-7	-	CASSFGVGLAGGSPHEQYF	TGTGCCAGCAGTTTCGGGGTTGGTCTAGCGGGAGGATCCCCTCACGAGCAGTACTTC
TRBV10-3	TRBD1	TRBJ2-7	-	CAISESKHGDRGEQYF	TGTGCCATCAGTGAGTCGAAACATGGGGACAGGGGCGAGCAGTACTTC
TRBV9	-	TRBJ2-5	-	CASSPQGTEETQYF	TGTGCCAGCAGCCCTCAGGGCACGGAAGAGACCCAGTACTTC
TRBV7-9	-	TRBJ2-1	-	CASSLVGQGDNEQFF	TGTGCCAGCAGCTTAGTGGGGCAGGGAGACAATGAGCAGTTCTTC
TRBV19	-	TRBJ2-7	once	CASSMDSWGEQYF	TGTGCCAGTAGTATGGACAGCTGGGGCGAGCAGTACTTC
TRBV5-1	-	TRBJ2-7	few	CASSSLQGTHYEQYF	TGCGCCAGCAGCTCACTACAGGGTACGCACTACGAGCAGTACTTC
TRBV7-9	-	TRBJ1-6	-	CASSLSLEGNSPLHF	TGTGCCAGCAGCTTATCACTGGAGGGCAATTCACCCCTCCACTTT
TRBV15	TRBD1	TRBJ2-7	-	CATSSGRGNYEQYF	TGTGCCACCAGCAGCGGCAGGGGGAACTACGAGCAGTACTTC
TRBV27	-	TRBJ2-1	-	CASSLPPSERGNEQFF	TGTGCCAGCAGTTTACCCCCCAGCGAGAGGGGCAATGAGCAGTTCTTC
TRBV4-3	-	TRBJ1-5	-	CASSQDSSAAYSNQPQHF	TGCGCCAGCAGCCAAGATAGTAGCGCAGCCTATAGCAATCAGCCCCAGCATTTT
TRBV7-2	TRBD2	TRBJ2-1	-	CASSPSRGGQNNEQFF	TGTGCCAGCAGCCCGAGCCGGGGGGGTCAGAACAATGAGCAGTTCTTC
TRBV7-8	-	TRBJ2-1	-	CASSRYLANSYNEQFF	TGTGCCAGCAGCCGCTACCTAGCTAACTCCTACAATGAGCAGTTCTTC
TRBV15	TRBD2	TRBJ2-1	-	CATSRSSGGGYEQFF	TGTGCCACCAGCAGAAGTAGCGGGGGGGGTTATGAGCAGTTCTTC
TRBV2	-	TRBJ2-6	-	CASRQGVSSGANVLTF	TGTGCCAGCAGACAGGGTGTCAGTTCTGGGGCCAACGTCCTGACTTTC
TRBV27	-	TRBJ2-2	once	CASSLGTNTGELFF	TGTGCCAGCAGTTTAGGTACAAACACCGGGGAGCTGTTTTTT
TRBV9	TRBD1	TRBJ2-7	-	CASSPSGTGPYEQYF	TGTGCCAGCTCACCTTCCGGGACAGGACCCTACGAGCAGTACTTC
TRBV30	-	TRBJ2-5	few	CAWSPSGTLQETQYF	TGTGCCTGGAGTCCATCCGGGACGCTACAAGAGACCCAGTACTTC
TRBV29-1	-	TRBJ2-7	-	CSVEGDRYEQYF	TGCAGCGTGGAGGGGGACAGATACGAGCAGTACTTC
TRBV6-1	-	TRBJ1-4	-	CASSDLNRVNEKLFF	TGTGCCAGCAGTGACCTGAACAGGGTTAATGAAAAACTGTTTTTT
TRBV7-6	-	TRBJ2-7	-	CASSLSGDEQYF	TGTGCCAGCAGCTTATCAGGGGACGAGCAGTACTTC
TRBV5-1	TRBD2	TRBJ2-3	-	CASSLGPTSGELTDTQYF	TGCGCCAGCAGCTTGGGACCGACTAGCGGGGAGCTCACAGATACGCAGTATTTT
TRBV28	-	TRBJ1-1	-	CASSFGDTEAFF	TGTGCCAGCAGTTTCGGGGACACTGAAGCTTTCTTT
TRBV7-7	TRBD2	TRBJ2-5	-	CASSLAQRGGLQETQYF	TGTGCTAGCAGCTTAGCTCAGCGGGGGGGCCTTCAAGAGACCCAGTACTTC
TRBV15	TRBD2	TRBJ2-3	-	CATSRGLAGQSSTDTQYF	TGTGCCACCAGCAGAGGACTAGCGGGGCAATCTAGCACAGATACGCAGTATTTT
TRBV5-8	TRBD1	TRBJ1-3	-	CASSFGQGAGNTIYF	TGTGCCAGCAGCTTCGGACAGGGGGCTGGAAACACCATATATTTT
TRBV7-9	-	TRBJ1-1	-	CASSSGSGTEAFF	TGTGCCAGCAGCTCCGGGTCGGGCACTGAAGCTTTCTTT